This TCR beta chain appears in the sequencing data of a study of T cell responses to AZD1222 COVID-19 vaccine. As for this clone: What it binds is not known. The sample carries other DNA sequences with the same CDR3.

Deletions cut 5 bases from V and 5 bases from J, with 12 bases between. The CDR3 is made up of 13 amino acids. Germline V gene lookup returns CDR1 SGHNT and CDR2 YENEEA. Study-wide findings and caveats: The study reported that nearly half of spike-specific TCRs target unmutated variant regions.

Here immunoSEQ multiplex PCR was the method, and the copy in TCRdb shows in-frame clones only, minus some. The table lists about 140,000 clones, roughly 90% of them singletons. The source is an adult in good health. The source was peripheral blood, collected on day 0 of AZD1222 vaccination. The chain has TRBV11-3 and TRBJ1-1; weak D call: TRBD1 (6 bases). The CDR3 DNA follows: TGTGCCAGCAGCCGAGGGGGGAGGACTGAAGCTTTCTTT. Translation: CASSRGGRTEAFF.